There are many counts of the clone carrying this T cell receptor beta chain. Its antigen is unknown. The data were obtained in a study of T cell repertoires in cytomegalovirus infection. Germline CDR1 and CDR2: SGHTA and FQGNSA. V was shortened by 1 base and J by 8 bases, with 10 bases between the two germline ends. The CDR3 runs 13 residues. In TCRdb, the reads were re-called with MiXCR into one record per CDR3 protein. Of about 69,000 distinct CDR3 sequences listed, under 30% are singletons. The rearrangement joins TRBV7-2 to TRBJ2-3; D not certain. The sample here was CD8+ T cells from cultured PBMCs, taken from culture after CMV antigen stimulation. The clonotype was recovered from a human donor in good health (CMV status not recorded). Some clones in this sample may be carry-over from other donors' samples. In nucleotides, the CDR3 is TGTGCCAGCAGCTTAGGCCCAGAAGGTACGCAGTATTTT. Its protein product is CASSLGPEGTQYF.